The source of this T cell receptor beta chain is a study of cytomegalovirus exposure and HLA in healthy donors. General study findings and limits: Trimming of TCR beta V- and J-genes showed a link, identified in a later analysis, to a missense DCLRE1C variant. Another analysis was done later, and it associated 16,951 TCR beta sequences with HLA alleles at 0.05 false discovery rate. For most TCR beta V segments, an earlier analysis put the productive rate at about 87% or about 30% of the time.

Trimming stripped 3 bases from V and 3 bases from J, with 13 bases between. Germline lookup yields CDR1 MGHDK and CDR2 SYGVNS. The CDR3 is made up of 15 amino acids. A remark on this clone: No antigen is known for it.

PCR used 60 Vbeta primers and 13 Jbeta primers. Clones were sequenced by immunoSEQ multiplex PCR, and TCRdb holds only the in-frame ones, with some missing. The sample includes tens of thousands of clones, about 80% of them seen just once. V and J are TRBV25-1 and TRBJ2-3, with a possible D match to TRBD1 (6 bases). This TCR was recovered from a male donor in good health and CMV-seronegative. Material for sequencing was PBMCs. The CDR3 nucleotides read TGTGCCAGCAGTGACTCCGGACAGTTTACAGATACGCAGTATTTT. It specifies CASSDSGQFTDTQYF.